These 25 T cell receptor beta chains originate from one sample sequenced in a study of neoadjuvant anti-PD-1 for oral cavity cancer. Time point defined: after neoadjuvant nivolumab, at surgical resection. Libraries were prepared by immunoSEQ multiplex PCR; TCRdb keeps only in-frame clonotypes and omits some of them. This repertoire shows about 14,000 clones, around 70% found once; its top ten account for about 3%. Sequenced here: PBMCs, sampled after nivolumab (anti-PD-1) treatment. All receptors come from a person aged 35-79 years with oral cavity squamous cell carcinoma.

This clone was seen more than once but under ten times. This sequence joins TRBV4-1 and TRBJ1-1; TRBD1 matches 7 bases. The CDR3 sequence is 14 residues long. J lost 3 bases, V lost 4 bases, and 5 bases had no gene match. The V gene's germline CDR1 is MGHRA and CDR2 YSYEKL. The CDR3 loop reads CASSLQGTDTEAFF. Written as DNA, the CDR3 is TGCGCCAGCAGCCTACAGGGGACGGACACTGAAGCTTTCTTT.

This clone was seen a few times. This chain links TRBV5-8 with TRBJ2-1, with TRBD2 identical over 10 bases. Trimming cost V 3 bases and J 8 bases; bases outside gene matches: 14. The germline V gene has CDR1 SGHTS and CDR2 YDEGEE. This CDR3 region has 17 residues. The DNA of the CDR3 is TGTGCCAGCAGCTCGCGATCGCCTAGCGGGAGTGGGGATGAGCAGTTCTTC. This encodes CASSSRSPSGSGDEQFF. Filled out from reference TRBV5-8 and TRBJ2-1, the complete variable domain reads EAGVTQSPTHLIKTRGQQATLRCSPISGHTSVYWYQQALGLGLQFLLWYDEGEERNRGNFPPRFSGRQFPNYSSELNVNALELEDSALYLCASSSRSPSGSGDEQFFGPGTRLTVL.

The chain combines TRBV10-3 with TRBJ2-3; D could derive from TRBD1 or TRBD2 (5 bases each). V lost 0 bases and J 0 bases, leaving 13 bases between the germline ends. Germline V gives CDR1 ENHRY, CDR2 SYGVKD. The length of the CDR3 is 17 residues. The CDR3, as DNA: TGTGCCATCAGTGAGTCGTGGGGACGAACTAGCACAGATACGCAGTATTTT. Its translation is CAISESWGRTSTDTQYF.

V is TRBV7-2 and J is TRBJ2-7; possibly TRBD2 for D (6 bases). The CDR3 length is 13 residues. Germline V gene sequence: CDR1 SGHTA, CDR2 FQGNSA. With 1 base removed from V and 4 bases from J, the gap between germline ends came to 8 bases. CDR3 DNA sequence: TGTGCCAGCAGCTTAGTGAGCGGGTACGAGCAGTACTTC. This translates into CASSLVSGYEQYF.

The chain recombines TRBV6-6 with TRBJ2-2; 10 nucleotides agree with TRBD1. Germline V lookup: CDR1 MNHNY, CDR2 SVGAGI (reference sequence). This CDR3 comprises 16 residues. With V trimmed by 7 bases and J by 6 bases, 11 bases remained unmatched. This chain's CDR3 is CASNEWRTGGPGELFF. The CDR3 DNA is TGTGCCAGCAATGAGTGGAGGACAGGGGGGCCCGGGGAGCTGTTTTTT.

The gene calls are TRBV4-1 and TRBJ1-2; D remains unclear. This CDR3 region has 14 residues. Trimming removed 4 bases from V and 0 bases from J, with 9 bases in between. Per germline, CDR1 MGHRA and CDR2 YSYEKL. The CDR3 region is CASSLATPNYGYTF. The DNA of the CDR3 is TGCGCCAGCAGCCTCGCGACACCTAACTATGGCTACACCTTC.

The chain couples TRBV7-9 to TRBJ2-5, with unresolved D. The CDR3 consists of 13 residues. Germline-derived CDR1 and CDR2 are SEHNR and FQNEAQ (reference sequence). The V end lost 2 bases, the J end lost 7 bases, and 11 bases lay between the germline ends. As DNA, the CDR3 is TGTGCCAGCAGCTTATCCTCAACGGGGACCCAGTACTTC. It translates to CASSLSSTGTQYF.

This clone was detected once. The V and J genes are TRBV6-1 and TRBJ1-4; no firm D call. This CDR3 is 12 amino acids long. In germline, CDR1 is MNHNS, CDR2 SASEGT. Deletions cut 9 bases from V and 4 bases from J, with 9 bases between. This CDR3 is CASWVYNEKLFF. The CDR3 DNA reads as TGTGCCAGTTGGGTCTATAATGAAAAACTGTTTTTT.

The V gene is TRBV7-6, the J gene TRBJ2-7; 8 bases fit TRBD1. Germline assignment: CDR1 SGHVS and CDR2 FNYEAQ. The CDR3 is 15 amino acids. V shed 5 bases and J 3 bases; nucleotides not matched to a gene: 9. CDR3 sequence (DNA): TGTGCCAGCAGCCAAGAATCCGGGACAGGCTACGAGCAGTACTTC. Its translation is CASSQESGTGYEQYF.

This chain links TRBV10-3 with TRBJ2-7, with D perhaps matching TRBD1 (5 bases). Germline V gives CDR1 ENHRY, CDR2 SYGVKD. CDR3 length: 12 amino acids. Trimming took off 10 bases at V and 0 bases at J, with 10 bases between the two ends. The CDR3 spells CATTGDSYEQYF. The CDR3 nucleotides are TGTGCCACCACAGGAGACTCCTACGAGCAGTACTTC.

This rearrangement joins TRBV20-1 to TRBJ2-1; D is possibly TRBD2 (5 bases). CDR1 DFQATT and CDR2 SNEGSKA come from the germline V gene (reference sequence). The V end lost 5 bases, the J end lost 10 bases, and 12 bases lay between the germline ends. CDR3 length: 11 amino acids. The chain's CDR3 is CSAERSREQFF. The DNA of the CDR3 is TGCAGTGCTGAGCGGTCTCGGGAGCAGTTCTTC.

The rearrangement links TRBV28 to TRBJ2-5; 11 bases match TRBD2. V was pared by 4 bases and J by 3 bases, with 19 bases of the junction left unmatched. The germline V gene has CDR1 MDHEN and CDR2 SYDVKM. The CDR3 consists of 20 residues. For the CDR3, the DNA is TGTGCCAGCAGTTCAACCACGGGGGGAACTAGCGGGAGAATGGAAGAGACCCAGTACTTC. This gives the protein CASSSTTGGTSGRMEETQYF.

V is TRBV28 and J is TRBJ1-2; D not resolved. The V end was cut by 2 bases, the J end by 4 bases, with 11 bases between. Looked up from germline, CDR1 is MDHEN and CDR2 is SYDVKM. The CDR3 spans 14 residues. CDR3 in amino acids: CASSLPGKTYGYTF. DNA for the CDR3: TGTGCCAGCAGTTTACCGGGAAAGACCTATGGCTACACCTTC.

With regard to this clone: Germline is not matched at one junction end, which may reflect a read error. The chain employs TRBV7-2 and TRBJ2-1; D ambiguous. The CDR3 is 12 residues long. In germline, CDR1 is SGHTA, CDR2 FQGNSA. CDR3 in amino acids: CASSLRYYEQFF. The CDR3 coding sequence is TGTGCCAGCAGCTTACGCTACTATGAGCAGTTCTTC.

The gene calls are TRBV4-2 and TRBJ1-4, with unresolved D. Germline V gives CDR1 LGHNA, CDR2 YNFKEQ. The CDR3 has 16 residues. V shed 4 bases and J shed 2 bases, with 14 bases lying between them. The CDR3: CASSRQAPATNEKLFF. The CDR3 coding sequence is TGTGCCAGCAGCCGCCAAGCACCCGCGACTAATGAAAAACTGTTTTTT.

The CDR3 protein is CASRGGGQENTEAFF. The CDR3 DNA sequence: TGTGCCAGCAGGGGGGGCGGACAGGAGAACACTGAAGCTTTCTTT. The genes are TRBV2 and TRBJ1-1; 7 bases align to TRBD1. The trim removed 6 bases at V and 1 base at J, leaving 8 bases unmatched. The CDR3 has 15 amino acids. CDR1 and CDR2 from the germline V gene are SNHLY and FYNNEI.

The V and J genes are TRBV6-5 and TRBJ2-5; 7 bases line up with TRBD2. Trimming took 6 bases from V and 4 from J; bases not matched to a gene: 11. The CDR3 is made up of 15 amino acids. CDR1 and CDR2 from the germline V gene are MNHEY and SVGAGI. The CDR3 DNA is TGTGCCAGCAGCCTGAGAGCGGGGTGGGGAGAGACCCAGTACTTC. Amino acid sequence: CASSLRAGWGETQYF.

This clone was observed a single time. The chain uses TRBV10-2 and TRBJ1-5; D remains ambiguous. V lost 4 bases, J lost 0 bases, and 19 bases lay in between. Per germline, CDR1 WSHSY and CDR2 SAAADI. The CDR3 has 18 residues. This CDR3 is CASSGKSGGIYSNQPQHF. CDR3 nucleotides: TGCGCCAGCAGTGGGAAAAGTGGAGGGATATATAGCAATCAGCCCCAGCATTTT.

The CDR3 reads CASSVRDHPGEQYF. CDR3 DNA: TGTGCCAGCAGCGTTCGGGACCACCCGGGCGAGCAGTACTTC. The rearrangement uses TRBV9 and TRBJ2-7; either TRBD1 or TRBD2 may supply D (5 bases each). Germline CDR1 is SGDLS and CDR2 is YYNGEE. V was cut by 2 bases and J by 6 bases, with 15 bases left in between. The CDR3 is 14 amino acids.

This clone was seen just once. V gene TRBV27 combines with J gene TRBJ2-7; D is ambiguous. Germline CDR1 MNHEY, CDR2 SMNVEV (reference sequence). The CDR3 has 14 amino acids. V lost 2 bases and J lost 6, with 14 bases in between. Here the CDR3 reads CASSLNRVMVEQYF. In DNA, the CDR3 is TGTGCCAGCAGTTTAAATAGGGTGATGGTCGAGCAGTACTTC.

The V call is TRBV11-1, the J call TRBJ2-1; TRBD2 agrees at 7 bases. V dropped 3 bases and J dropped 5; count of bases not matched to a gene: 10. Germline V gene data show CDR1 as SGHAT and CDR2 as FQDESV (reference sequence). The CDR3 has 16 amino acids. The CDR3 protein is CASSFSLAESNNEQFF. CDR3 nucleotides: TGTGCCAGCAGCTTTTCTCTAGCGGAGTCCAACAATGAGCAGTTCTTC.

The chain links TRBV27 to TRBJ1-5; D is undetermined. Germline V gene data show CDR1 as MNHEY and CDR2 as SMNVEV (reference sequence). V was clipped by 3 bases and J by 4 bases, with 10 bases between them. This CDR3 is 14 amino acids long. The CDR3 nucleotides read TGTGCCAGCAGTTTGGTCGGAAAGAATCAGCCCCAGCATTTT. This codes for CASSLVGKNQPQHF.

The count of this clone is one. The chain has TRBV9 and TRBJ1-4; D is perhaps TRBD1 (5 bases). The germline V gene encodes CDR1 SGDLS and CDR2 YYNGEE. V shed 4 bases and J shed 4 bases, with 11 bases lying between them. The CDR3 is 14 amino acids. CDR3 loop: CASSPRGLNEKLFF. As DNA, the CDR3 is TGTGCCAGCAGCCCCCGGGGCCTTAATGAAAAACTGTTTTTT.

The chain has TRBV19 and TRBJ1-2; possible D gene TRBD1, 6 bases. Germline V CDR1 and CDR2: LNHDA, SQIVND (reference sequence). This CDR3 contains 17 residues. Between the trimmed V and J ends, which lost 1 base and 4 bases, there was a span of 19 bases. The CDR3 nucleotides are TGTGCCAGTAGTATAGGGGACACTCACAAGGCCTCCTATGGCTACACCTTC. Protein: CASSIGDTHKASYGYTF.

The chain has TRBV5-6 and TRBJ2-1; D remains unclear. Trimming left V 0 bases short and J 0 bases short, with 7 bases between. From germline, CDR1 is SGHDT and CDR2 YYEEEE. This CDR3 is 15 amino acids long. CDR3 DNA: TGTGCCAGCAGCTTGGGCTTCCGCTCCTACAATGAGCAGTTCTTC. It yields the protein CASSLGFRSYNEQFF.